Following are 32 T cell receptor beta chains from one sample sequenced in a study of identical twins. MiXCR, run by TCRdb on the 5' RACE reads, gives a single entry per CDR3 protein. The sample yields roughly 690,000 distinct CDR3 sequences, over 5% seen once. What was sequenced was naive T cells sorted from blood. These receptors were taken from a man between 18 and 35 years old in good health.

The table lists this clonotype with many counts. The chain recombines TRBV2 with TRBJ2-1, with 7 nucleotides matching TRBD1. Germline CDR1 SNHLY, CDR2 FYNNEI. V lost 6 bases to trimming and J lost 6 bases; unmatched junction nucleotides: 5. The CDR3 runs 13 residues. CDR3 loop: CASRRDSSNEQFF. The CDR3 DNA reads TGTGCCAGCAGGAGGGACAGTTCCAATGAGCAGTTCTTC.

The genes are TRBV12-3 or TRBV12-4 and TRBJ1-1; 8 nucleotides agree with TRBD1. The V gene end was trimmed by 8 bases and the J gene end by 6 bases; junction bases not matched to a gene: 8. The CDR3 is 13 residues long. The CDR3 bases are TGTGCCAGCTCCTCCCAGGGGGCGGCTGAAGCTTTCTTT. Its protein product is CASSSQGAAEAFF.

This clonotype was seen only a few times. The rearrangement joins TRBV12-3 or TRBV12-4 to TRBJ2-5, with TRBD1 matching over 10 bases. V shed 3 bases and J 3 bases; nucleotides not matched to a gene: 10. This CDR3 region has 17 residues. CDR3 protein: CASSFGGQGLREETQYF. In DNA form, the CDR3 reads TGTGCCAGCAGTTTCGGGGGACAGGGGCTAAGGGAAGAGACCCAGTACTTC.

This clonotype was recorded at least ten times. The V call is TRBV12-3 or TRBV12-4, the J call TRBJ2-2; 13 positions agree with TRBD2. The CDR3 runs 16 residues. J gave up 8 bases and V 6 bases, and 9 bases lay outside the gene matches. CDR3 in DNA: TGTGCCAGCAGCCCTACTAGCGGGAGGGTCTCTGGGGAGCTGTTTTTT. Residues: CASSPTSGRVSGELFF.

The chain recombines TRBV7-8 with TRBJ2-2; 7 bases are shared with TRBD1. This CDR3 spans 15 amino acids. Germline values: CDR1 SGHVS, CDR2 FQNEAQ. J lost 1 base, V lost 5 bases, and 4 bases had no gene match. CDR3 region: CASSVRDRNTGELFF. CDR3 bases: TGTGCCAGCAGCGTCCGGGACAGGAACACCGGGGAGCTGTTTTTT.

This clonotype was picked up many times. The chain is built from TRBV7-7 and TRBJ2-7, with D possibly being TRBD1 (6 bases). Germline lookup yields CDR1 SSHAT and CDR2 FNYEAQ (reference sequence). CDR3 length equals 15 residues. V lost 5 bases and J lost 2, with 16 bases in between. The CDR3 spells CASSPGDTNTYEQYV. The CDR3 DNA is TGTGCCAGCAGCCCCGGGGACACCAACACCTACGAGCAGTACGTC.

This clonotype has ten or more counts. The V gene is TRBV20-1, the J gene TRBJ2-3, with TRBD1 identical over 8 bases. Germline V gene sequence: CDR1 DFQATT, CDR2 SNEGSKA (reference sequence). J was trimmed by 3 bases and V by 6 bases; bases with no gene match: 8. The CDR3 runs 14 residues. DNA of the CDR3: TGCAGTGCGACAGACAGGGGACGGACAGATACGCAGTATTTT. Translation: CSATDRGRTDTQYF.

This clonotype occurred a few times. This chain joins TRBV18 and TRBJ2-3; TRBD2 is a possible D gene (5 bases). The CDR3 loop spans 16 amino acids. Trimming stripped 3 bases from V and 2 bases from J, with 15 bases between. Germline CDR1 and CDR2: KGHSH and LQKENI. CDR3 bases: TGTGCCAGCTCACCCCTCCAAAGCGGTTCCACAGATACGCAGTATTTT. Residues: CASSPLQSGSTDTQYF.

This clonotype was counted many times. The chain combines TRBV5-1 with TRBJ1-1; D remains unclear. CDR1 SGHRS and CDR2 YFSETQ come from the germline V gene. Trimming left V 0 bases short and J 4 bases short, with 10 bases between. The CDR3 sequence is 14 residues long. Here the CDR3 reads CASSLGGIGTEAFF. The CDR3 nucleotides are TGCGCCAGCAGCTTGGGAGGGATCGGCACTGAAGCTTTCTTT.

The chain couples TRBV7-9 to TRBJ2-2; D tentatively reads TRBD1 or TRBD2 (5 bases each). Germline V CDR1 and CDR2: SEHNR, FQNEAQ (reference sequence). V dropped 6 bases and J dropped 0 bases, with 17 bases sitting between them. CDR3 length: 17 amino acids. This CDR3 is CASRLKSGTTNTGELFF. The DNA of the CDR3 is TGTGCCAGCAGGCTGAAGTCCGGGACGACGAACACCGGGGAGCTGTTTTTT.

This clonotype has just a few counts. The genes are TRBV6-1 and TRBJ1-6; D is perhaps TRBD1 (5 bases). V was cut by 8 bases and J by 6 bases, with 20 bases left in between. Germline V gene sequence: CDR1 MNHNS, CDR2 SASEGT. The CDR3 is made up of 16 amino acids. The DNA of the CDR3 is TGTGCCAGCCGCAGGGACGGATCGGGGATTAATTCACCCCTCCACTTT. Its translation is CASRRDGSGINSPLHF.

This clonotype was counted many times. The J gene is TRBJ1-1, the V gene TRBV4-1; weak D call: TRBD1 (6 bases). This CDR3 contains 13 residues. Trimming shortened V by 7 bases and J by 1 base, and 10 bases separated the two germline ends. CDR1 is MGHRA, CDR2 YSYEKL, per germline. This chain's CDR3 is CASKTTGNTEAFF. DNA for the CDR3: TGCGCCAGCAAGACGACAGGGAACACTGAAGCTTTCTTT.

This clonotype occurred a few times. The chain carries TRBV27 and TRBJ2-5; D might be TRBD2 (6 bases). CDR3 size: 14 residues. Germline values: CDR1 MNHEY, CDR2 SMNVEV (reference sequence). Trimming stripped 5 bases from V and 2 bases from J, with 12 bases between. Here the CDR3 reads CASSNWTKQETQYF. The CDR3 nucleotides are TGTGCCAGCAGTAACTGGACTAAACAAGAGACCCAGTACTTC.

The table lists this clonotype with many counts. The chain employs TRBV7-2 and TRBJ2-1; D is ambiguous. Germline-derived CDR1 and CDR2 are SGHTA and FQGNSA. The CDR3 extends over 17 amino acids. Trimming removed 6 bases at V and 0 bases at J, with 18 bases between. This CDR3 is CASSQDSGLGSYNEQFF. CDR3 bases: TGTGCCAGCAGTCAAGATTCCGGGCTCGGCTCCTACAATGAGCAGTTCTTC.

In its sample, this clonotype was seen a few times. The chain links TRBV7-2 to TRBJ2-5; TRBD1 or TRBD2 may be the D gene (5 bases each). Trimming removed 4 bases from V and 13 bases from J, with 16 bases in between. The CDR3 consists of 12 residues. CDR1 SGHTA and CDR2 FQGNSA come from the germline V gene. Here the CDR3 DNA reads TGTGCCAGCAGCTCCCCGGGACCGACTTTGTACTTC. It is translated as CASSSPGPTLYF. The whole variable domain, filled in from reference TRBV7-2 and TRBJ2-5, reads GAGVSQSPSNKVTEKGKDVELRCDPISGHTALYWYRQSLGQGLEFLIYFQGNSAPDKSGLPSDRFSAERTGGSVSTLTIQRTQQEDSAVYLCASSSPGPTLYFGPGTRLLVL.

The table lists this clonotype with a few counts. This chain connects TRBV7-9 to TRBJ1-2; D ambiguous. Trimming pared 4 bases from V and 8 bases from J, leaving 14 bases between. Germline CDR1 reads SEHNR; CDR2 reads FQNEAQ (reference sequence). The CDR3 length is 13 residues. CDR3 coding DNA: TGTGCCAGCAGCTCCCTCGGTGCAGGCGGCTACACCTTC. It translates to CASSSLGAGGYTF.

This clonotype was counted many times. The chain carries TRBV12-3 or TRBV12-4 and TRBJ2-3; the D gene is possibly TRBD2 (5 bases). Trimming stripped 7 bases from V and 2 bases from J, with 16 bases between. This CDR3 has 15 amino acids. CDR3 sequence: CASIQGSGNTDTQYF. The CDR3 nucleotides read TGTGCCAGCATCCAAGGATCCGGGAACACAGATACGCAGTATTTT.

This clonotype was found many times. The chain has TRBV20-1 and TRBJ1-5; 10 nucleotides line up with TRBD1. CDR3 length equals 14 residues. The V segment lost 4 bases and the J segment 3 bases; nucleotides outside the gene matches: 3. Germline CDR1 reads DFQATT; CDR2 reads SNEGSKA (reference sequence). CDR3 in amino acids: CSATDRGDNQPQHF. CDR3 nucleotide sequence: TGCAGTGCTACGGACAGGGGGGACAATCAGCCCCAGCATTTT.

V usage is TRBV18 and J usage is TRBJ1-2, with D maybe TRBD1 (5 bases). Between the trimmed V and J ends, which lost 2 bases and 8 bases, there was a span of 18 bases. The CDR3 is 15 amino acids. Germline V gene lookup returns CDR1 KGHSH and CDR2 LQKENI. DNA of the CDR3: TGTGCCAGCTCACCAAATCCCCTCGGGGGAAAGGGCTACACCTTC. It yields the protein CASSPNPLGGKGYTF.

This clonotype was recorded a few times. The V and J genes are TRBV20-1 and TRBJ1-1; D uncertain. This CDR3 region has 13 residues. The germline gives CDR1 DFQATT, CDR2 SNEGSKA (reference sequence). Between the trimmed V and J ends, which lost 3 bases and 1 base, there was a span of 9 bases. CDR3 region: CSARGGTNTEAFF. CDR3 in DNA: TGCAGTGCTAGGGGTGGAACGAACACTGAAGCTTTCTTT.

This clonotype was observed a few times. The chain is built from TRBV24-1 and TRBJ2-2; D not certain. V was cut by 3 bases and J by 0 bases, with 10 bases left in between. CDR3 length: 16 residues. Per the germline V gene, CDR1 is KGHDR and CDR2 is SFDVKD. The CDR3 protein is CATSDVSYANTGELFF. For the CDR3, the DNA is TGTGCCACCAGTGATGTTAGTTACGCGAACACCGGGGAGCTGTTTTTT.

This chain uses TRBV24-1 with TRBJ2-3; unclear D gene. The CDR3 runs to 15 residues. V dropped 3 bases and J dropped 4 bases, with 13 bases sitting between them. Germline V lookup: CDR1 KGHDR, CDR2 SFDVKD. The CDR3 loop is CATSDQAALADTQYF. The CDR3 DNA follows: TGTGCCACCAGTGATCAGGCGGCCCTCGCAGATACGCAGTATTTT.

There are many counts of this clonotype. This sequence joins TRBV7-8 and TRBJ2-1; 8 bases are a match to TRBD1. Germline V gene sequence: CDR1 SGHVS, CDR2 FQNEAQ. There are 13 residues in the CDR3. V shed 5 bases, J shed 12 bases, and the junction held 9 bases outside the gene matches. The CDR3 DNA reads as TGTGCCAGCAGCGCCCCAGGGGGCGGTGGGCAGTTCTTC. Its translation: CASSAPGGGGQFF.

This clonotype was observed a handful of times. The J gene is TRBJ2-1, the V gene TRBV29-1; TRBD2 matches 9 bases. In germline, CDR1 is SQVTM, CDR2 ANQGSEA. With V trimmed by 3 bases and J by 7 bases, 7 bases remained unmatched. CDR3 length: 14 amino acids. The CDR3 bases are TGCAGCGTTGAGTTGGCGGGAGGGTGGAATGAGCAGTTCTTC. Its translation is CSVELAGGWNEQFF.

The V and J genes are TRBV20-1 and TRBJ1-1, with D uncertain. With 6 bases removed from V and 5 bases from J, the gap between germline ends came to 13 bases. The germline gives CDR1 DFQATT, CDR2 SNEGSKA (reference sequence). The CDR3 is made up of 12 amino acids. The CDR3 DNA follows: TGCAGTGCCGCCCCACGGCGGACTGAAGCTTTCTTT. Translated: CSAAPRRTEAFF.

This clonotype was counted many times. This chain links TRBV29-1 with TRBJ2-7; D perhaps matches TRBD2 (6 bases). The CDR3 loop spans 13 amino acids. V lost 7 bases, J lost 6 bases, and 19 bases lay in between. CDR1 and CDR2 from the germline V gene are SQVTM and ANQGSEA. The DNA of the CDR3 is TGCAGCGCGGAACAACAGGTGGGAGGCGAGCAGTACTTC. Translation gives CSAEQQVGGEQYF.

Turning to this clonotype: This may stem from a read error, because a much larger clone lies one nucleotide away. The rearrangement uses TRBV12-3 or TRBV12-4 and TRBJ2-5; a possible D gene is TRBD2 (6 bases). CDR3 length: 16 residues. V lost 3 bases and J 5 bases, leaving 19 bases between the germline ends. CDR3 sequence: CASSLTLVGGRETQYF. DNA of the CDR3: TGTGCCAGCAGTTTGACTTTAGTGGGAGGCCGTGAGACCCAGTACTTC.

A few counts support this clonotype. J is TRBJ1-4 and V is TRBV7-2, with D possibly matching TRBD1 (5 bases). V lost 0 bases and J lost 6, with 11 bases in between. The CDR3 spans 15 residues. The germline CDR1 and CDR2 sequences are SGHTA and FQGNSA. The CDR3 DNA reads TGTGCCAGCAGCTTAGCGCGGGGGGGGTATGAAAAACTGTTTTTT. Translating gives CASSLARGGYEKLFF.

This clonotype was counted ten times or more. The J gene is TRBJ2-1, the V gene TRBV12-3 or TRBV12-4, with D tentatively TRBD2 (6 bases). V was shortened by 7 bases and J by 4 bases, with 17 bases between the two germline ends. CDR3 length equals 15 residues. CDR3 protein: CASTIGGRTYNEQFF. DNA for the CDR3: TGTGCCAGCACCATCGGTGGGAGGACGTACAATGAGCAGTTCTTC.

The V gene is TRBV6-1, the J gene TRBJ2-3; 9 bases match TRBD2. The germline gives CDR1 MNHNS, CDR2 SASEGT. The CDR3 spans 17 residues. V was pared by 0 bases and J by 4 bases, with 8 bases of the junction left unmatched. The CDR3 DNA follows: TGTGCCAGCAGTGAAGCGCCAGGCGGGAGGGGCCCAGATACGCAGTATTTT. Its protein is CASSEAPGGRGPDTQYF.

The gene calls are TRBV12-3 or TRBV12-4 and TRBJ2-5, with D perhaps TRBD1 or TRBD2 (5 bases each). V lost 7 bases and J 4 bases, leaving 13 bases between the germline ends. This CDR3 is built from 13 residues. The CDR3 nucleotides are TGTGCCAGCATAACAGGAGGCGGAGAGACCCAGTACTTC. Translating it yields CASITGGGETQYF.

The chain is built from TRBV29-1 and TRBJ2-3; D possibly corresponds to TRBD2 (7 bases). Trimming pared 6 bases from V and 0 bases from J, leaving 13 bases between. The CDR3 runs to 14 residues. The germline V gene encodes CDR1 SQVTM and CDR2 ANQGSEA. This chain's CDR3 is CSVLGGGSTDTQYF. The CDR3 DNA reads as TGCAGCGTGCTGGGAGGGGGTAGCACAGATACGCAGTATTTT.